This TCR beta chain was obtained from a study of blood T cell repertoires in COVID-19. At the level of the study: Sites across the United States, Italy and Spain contributed samples from acute and convalescent COVID-19. PBMCs, B-cell-depleted T cells, or T cells were the source of the cDNA or gDNA that made up the material.

Followed longitudinally, the Seattle patients had been enrolled during active infection. In the original analysis: Nucleated cell number was recorded as an estimate derived from reference gene primer amplification. Repertoires were generated with immunoSEQ multiplex PCR, while TCRdb's copy carries only in-frame clones and drops some. D and trimming come from the DNA, and the V and J calls and clone size come from that table. In the table there are 100,000 to 150,000 clones, 80% to 95% of which are singletons. Sequenced sample: peripheral blood. This clonotype was obtained from a man in his fifties or sixties with COVID-19, enrolled during active disease.

This chain's CDR3 is CASSVPSGSSYNEQFF. Written as DNA, the CDR3 is TGCGCCAGCAGCGTCCCTAGCGGGAGCTCCTACAATGAGCAGTTCTTC. V and J are TRBV5-1 and TRBJ2-1, with 10 bases identical to TRBD2. This CDR3 is 16 amino acids long. Germline V gene data show CDR1 as SGHRS and CDR2 as YFSETQ. The junction had 4 bases not matched to a gene; V was cut back by 4 bases and J by 0 bases.